These 13 T cell receptor beta chains share one sample of origin, sequenced in a study of shared clonotypes between healthy human individuals. Assay used: immunoSEQ multiplex PCR; TCRdb lists only in-frame clones, some missing. The sample has some 2 million clones, approximately 94% seen once; the top ten hold roughly 1.1%. CD45RO negativity and positive selection for CCR7 defined naive CD8 cells, a population that excluded terminally differentiated effector memory CD45RA+ cells. Sequencing used naive CD8+ T cells sorted from blood. These receptors all stem from a man aged 18 to 30 in good health.

Remarks on this clone: Other nucleotide sequences from this sample produce the same CDR3. This chain connects TRBV11-2 to TRBJ2-5, with D unclear. Trimming stripped 1 base from V and 4 bases from J, with 4 bases between. CDR3 length: 12 amino acids. Germline V gives CDR1 SGHAT, CDR2 FQNNGV. In DNA form, the CDR3 reads TGTGCCAGCAGCTTAGGGACAGAGACCCAGTACTTC. Its protein product is CASSLGTETQYF.

The rearrangement links TRBV6-5 to TRBJ1-2; TRBD1 is a possible D gene (5 bases). The CDR3 covers 15 residues. Germline CDR1 is MNHEY and CDR2 is SVGAGI. Trimming pared 2 bases from V and 3 bases from J, leaving 13 bases between. CDR3 DNA sequence: TGTGCCAGCAGTTACGCAGGGACTGGCTACTATGGCTACACCTTC. This encodes CASSYAGTGYYGYTF.

This chain uses TRBV2 with TRBJ1-1; TRBD1 agrees at 7 bases. CDR3 size: 15 residues. Germline V lookup: CDR1 SNHLY, CDR2 FYNNEI. V was pared by 7 bases and J by 4 bases, with 12 bases of the junction left unmatched. The CDR3: CASTPGEGAGTEAFF. CDR3 in DNA: TGTGCCAGCACCCCCGGGGAGGGGGCGGGCACTGAAGCTTTCTTT.

The chain joins TRBV9 to TRBJ2-1; D unresolved. Germline loops: CDR1 SGDLS, CDR2 YYNGEE. The CDR3 extends over 15 amino acids. Deletions cut 4 bases from V and 0 bases from J, with 11 bases between. The CDR3 spells CASSLSASSYNEQFF. The DNA for the CDR3 is TGTGCCAGCAGCCTCTCTGCCAGCTCCTACAATGAGCAGTTCTTC.

This rearrangement joins TRBV13 to TRBJ2-7, with D perhaps TRBD2 (7 bases). Germline CDR1 reads PRHDT; CDR2 reads FYEKMQ (reference sequence). The CDR3 sequence is 14 residues long. Trimming shortened V by 4 bases and J by 2 bases, and 12 bases separated the two germline ends. The CDR3 sequence: CASSSLGGPYEQYF. DNA of the CDR3: TGTGCCAGCAGCTCTCTGGGGGGGCCCTACGAGCAGTACTTC.

The chain uses TRBV27 and TRBJ1-1, with D possibly being TRBD1 (6 bases). Germline V gene data show CDR1 as MNHEY and CDR2 as SMNVEV (reference sequence). The ends were cut back, 5 bases at V and 4 bases at J, with 14 bases in the middle. The CDR3 sequence is 14 residues long. The CDR3 loop reads CASSPAGVGTEAFF. CDR3 sequence (DNA): TGTGCCAGCAGTCCAGCAGGGGTGGGCACTGAAGCTTTCTTT.

Of note for this clone: In the same sample, other DNA sequences code for this CDR3. The rearrangement links TRBV6-1 to TRBJ2-3; D is ambiguous. Trimming took 0 bases from V and 0 from J, leaving 4 bases between them. The germline CDR1 and CDR2 sequences are MNHNS and SASEGT. The CDR3 is made up of 14 amino acids. The CDR3 sequence is CASSEAGSTDTQYF. The DNA of the CDR3 is TGTGCCAGCAGTGAAGCTGGAAGCACAGATACGCAGTATTTT.

This sequence joins TRBV11-2 and TRBJ1-1; TRBD1 is a possible D gene (6 bases). CDR1 SGHAT and CDR2 FQNNGV come from the germline V gene. The CDR3 is made up of 15 amino acids. V was cut by 1 base and J by 1 base, with 10 bases left in between. Written as DNA, the CDR3 is TGTGCCAGCAGCTTAGGCGGGGGCTGGAACACTGAAGCTTTCTTT. This sequence encodes CASSLGGGWNTEAFF. The entire variable domain, with the rest obtained from reference TRBV11-2 and TRBJ1-1, is as follows: EAGVAQSPRYKIIEKRQSVAFWCNPISGHATLYWYQQILGQGPKLLIQFQNNGVVDDSQLPKDRFSAERLKGVDSTLKIQPAKLEDSAVYLCASSLGGGWNTEAFFGQGTRLTVV.

CDR3 DNA sequence: TGTGCCAGCAGTTACCGCGGCAACCCCGGCGATGAGCAGTTCTTC. It specifies CASSYRGNPGDEQFF. The V gene is TRBV6-6, the J gene TRBJ2-1, with no clear D. With 2 bases removed from V and 8 bases from J, the gap between germline ends came to 16 bases. In germline, CDR1 is MNHNY, CDR2 SVGAGI (reference sequence). The CDR3 is made up of 15 amino acids.

The chain employs TRBV29-1 and TRBJ1-2; D is unresolved. The germline V gene encodes CDR1 SQVTM and CDR2 ANQGSEA. The CDR3 extends over 14 amino acids. V lost 3 bases and J lost 4, with 15 bases in between. CDR3 in amino acids: CSVEEEKEGYGYTF. The CDR3 region has the DNA TGCAGCGTTGAGGAGGAAAAGGAAGGCTATGGCTACACCTTC. Supplemented by reference TRBV29-1 and TRBJ1-2, the full variable domain reads SAVISQKPSRDICQRGTSLTIQCQVDSQVTMMFWYRQQPGQSLTLIATANQGSEATYESGFVIDKFPISRPNLTFSTLTVSNMSPEDSSIYLCSVEEEKEGYGYTFGSGTRLTVV.

The chain combines TRBV2 with TRBJ2-7, with 7 bases aligning to TRBD2. Germline values: CDR1 SNHLY, CDR2 FYNNEI. The V segment lost 1 base and the J segment 3 bases; nucleotides outside the gene matches: 6. The CDR3 totals 15 residues. The CDR3 here is CASSEGAGDLYEQYF. CDR3 nucleotide sequence: TGTGCCAGCAGTGAAGGGGCGGGGGATCTCTACGAGCAGTACTTC.

The chain is built from TRBV4-1 and TRBJ2-7, with D tentatively TRBD1 (5 bases). CDR1 MGHRA and CDR2 YSYEKL come from the germline V gene. V lost 0 bases and J lost 3, with 9 bases in between. This CDR3 spans 14 amino acids. CDR3 loop: CASSQDMDNYEQYF. The CDR3 DNA is TGCGCCAGCAGCCAAGATATGGACAACTACGAGCAGTACTTC.

This chain links TRBV27 with TRBJ1-1, with D maybe TRBD1 (5 bases). The CDR3 has 15 amino acids. V was trimmed by 7 bases and J by 0 bases, leaving 15 bases between them. CDR1 MNHEY and CDR2 SMNVEV come from the germline V gene (reference sequence). CDR3 in amino acids: CASKLTGVMNTEAFF. Written as DNA, the CDR3 is TGTGCCAGCAAATTAACGGGGGTCATGAACACTGAAGCTTTCTTT.